Listed here is a single T cell receptor beta chain. The antigen is unknown. These data are taken from a study of T cell responses to AZD1222 COVID-19 vaccine. Findings and limits, study-wide: At 160-218 and 743-854, vaccine-associated CD4 TCRs were dominant, and they spanned spike. Repertoires were obtained solely post-peak T cell response. The study identified only six AZD1222 recipients as seropositive at baseline.

Assay used: immunoSEQ multiplex PCR; TCRdb lists only in-frame clones, some missing. The sample shows fewer than 150,000 clones, roughly 89% of them seen only once. Second-dose groups at about 4 or about 12 weeks were pooled. V gave up 3 bases and J gave up 6 bases, with 9 bases separating them. CDR3 size: 13 residues. Per germline, CDR1 MNHEY and CDR2 SMNVEV (reference sequence). The source material was peripheral blood, sampled 28 days after the second AZD1222 dose. The chain has TRBV27 and TRBJ1-5, with D unresolved. The sequence came from an adult who received the AZD1222 COVID-19 vaccine. As DNA, the CDR3 is TGTGCCAGCAGTTTCTCATCAGGTCAGCCCCAGCATTTT. The encoded protein is CASSFSSGQPQHF.